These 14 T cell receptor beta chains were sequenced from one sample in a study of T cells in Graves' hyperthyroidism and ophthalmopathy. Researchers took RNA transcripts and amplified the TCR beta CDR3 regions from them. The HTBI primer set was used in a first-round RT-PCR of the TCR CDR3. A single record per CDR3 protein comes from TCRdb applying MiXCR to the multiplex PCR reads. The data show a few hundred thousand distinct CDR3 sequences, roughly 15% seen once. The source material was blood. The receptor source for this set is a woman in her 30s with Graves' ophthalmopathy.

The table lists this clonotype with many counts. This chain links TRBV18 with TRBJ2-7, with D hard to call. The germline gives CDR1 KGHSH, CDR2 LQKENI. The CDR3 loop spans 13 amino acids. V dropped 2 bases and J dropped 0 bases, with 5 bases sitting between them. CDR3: CASSPNNSYEQYF. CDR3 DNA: TGTGCCAGCTCACCAAACAACTCCTACGAGCAGTACTTC. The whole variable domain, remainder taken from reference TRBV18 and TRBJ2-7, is NAGVMQNPRHLVRRRGQEARLRCSPMKGHSHVYWYRQLPEEGLKFMVYLQKENIIDESGMPKERFSAEFPKEGPSILRIQQVVRGDSAAYFCASSPNNSYEQYFGPGTRLTVT.

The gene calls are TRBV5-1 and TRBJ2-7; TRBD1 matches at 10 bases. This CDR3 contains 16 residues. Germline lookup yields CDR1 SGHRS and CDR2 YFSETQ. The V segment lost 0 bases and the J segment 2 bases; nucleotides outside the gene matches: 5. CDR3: CASSLGTGGATYEQYF. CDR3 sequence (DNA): TGCGCCAGCAGCTTGGGGACAGGGGGGGCCACCTACGAGCAGTACTTC.

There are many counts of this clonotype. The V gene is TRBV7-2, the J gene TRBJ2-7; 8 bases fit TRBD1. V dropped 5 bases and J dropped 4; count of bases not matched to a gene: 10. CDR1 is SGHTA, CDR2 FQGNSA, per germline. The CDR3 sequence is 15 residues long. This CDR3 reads CASSPGDRTFYEQYF. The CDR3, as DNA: TGTGCCAGCAGCCCGGGGGACAGGACTTTTTACGAGCAGTACTTC.

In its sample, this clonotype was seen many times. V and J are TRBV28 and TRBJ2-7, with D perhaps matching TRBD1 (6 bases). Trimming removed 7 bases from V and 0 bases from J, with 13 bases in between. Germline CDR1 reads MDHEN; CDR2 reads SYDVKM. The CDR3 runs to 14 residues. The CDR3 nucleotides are TGTGCCAGCACCCTGCCGGACAGCTCCTACGAGCAGTACTTC. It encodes CASTLPDSSYEQYF.

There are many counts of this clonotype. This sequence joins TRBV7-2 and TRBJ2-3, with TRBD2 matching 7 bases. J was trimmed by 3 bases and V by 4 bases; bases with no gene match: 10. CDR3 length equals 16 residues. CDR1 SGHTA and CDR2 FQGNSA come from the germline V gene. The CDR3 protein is CASSSVFGGGTDTQYF. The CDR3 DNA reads TGTGCCAGCAGCTCGGTCTTCGGGGGAGGGACAGATACGCAGTATTTT. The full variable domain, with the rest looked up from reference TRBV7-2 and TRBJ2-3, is GAGVSQSPSNKVTEKGKDVELRCDPISGHTALYWYRQSLGQGLEFLIYFQGNSAPDKSGLPSDRFSAERTGGSVSTLTIQRTQQEDSAVYLCASSSVFGGGTDTQYFGPGTRLTVL.

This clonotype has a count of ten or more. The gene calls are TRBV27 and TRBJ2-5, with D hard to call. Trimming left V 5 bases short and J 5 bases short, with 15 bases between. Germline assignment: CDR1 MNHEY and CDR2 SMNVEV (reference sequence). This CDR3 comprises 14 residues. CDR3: CASSHNYVGETQYF. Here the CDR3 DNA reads TGTGCCAGCAGTCATAATTATGTCGGGGAGACCCAGTACTTC.

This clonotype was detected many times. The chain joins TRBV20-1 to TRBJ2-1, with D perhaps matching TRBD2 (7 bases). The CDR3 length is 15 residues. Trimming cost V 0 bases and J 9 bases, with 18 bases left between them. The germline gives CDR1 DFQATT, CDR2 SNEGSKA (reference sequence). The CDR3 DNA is TGCAGTGCTAGAGATGGGGGGGCTGGGGGCAGTGAGCAGTTCTTC. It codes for CSARDGGAGGSEQFF.

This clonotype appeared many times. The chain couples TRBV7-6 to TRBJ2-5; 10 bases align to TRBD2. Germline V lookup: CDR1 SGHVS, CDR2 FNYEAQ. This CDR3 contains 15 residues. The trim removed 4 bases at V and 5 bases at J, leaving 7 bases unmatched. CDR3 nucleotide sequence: TGTGCCAGCAGCTCGGCCGGGACTAGCGTTGAGACCCAGTACTTC. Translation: CASSSAGTSVETQYF. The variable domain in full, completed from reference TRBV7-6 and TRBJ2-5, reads GAGVSQSPRYKVTKRGQDVALRCDPISGHVSLYWYRQALGQGPEFLTYFNYEAQQDKSGLPNDRFSAERPEGSISTLTIQRTEQRDSAMYRCASSSAGTSVETQYFGPGTRLLVL.

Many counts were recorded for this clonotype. The CDR3 protein is CSAGGRSGSGNTIYF. The CDR3 DNA reads TGCAGTGCTGGGGGCAGGTCTGGCTCTGGAAACACCATATATTTT. This chain uses TRBV20-1 with TRBJ1-3; maybe TRBD1 (6 bases). CDR1 and CDR2 from the germline V gene are DFQATT and SNEGSKA (reference sequence). The CDR3 sequence is 15 residues long. V was cut by 5 bases and J by 0 bases, with 14 bases left in between.

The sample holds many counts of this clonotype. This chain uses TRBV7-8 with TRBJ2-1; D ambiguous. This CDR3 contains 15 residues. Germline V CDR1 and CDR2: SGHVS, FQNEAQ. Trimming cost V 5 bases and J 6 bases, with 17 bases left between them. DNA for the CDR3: TGTGCCAGCAGCGCCGAGGAGCTTCTAACCAATGAGCAGTTCTTC. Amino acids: CASSAEELLTNEQFF. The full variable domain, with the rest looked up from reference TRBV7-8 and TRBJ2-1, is GAGVSQSPRYKVAKRGQDVALRCDPISGHVSLFWYQQALGQGPEFLTYFQNEAQLDKSGLPSDRFFAERPEGSVSTLKIQRTQQEDSAVYLCASSAEELLTNEQFFGPGTRLTVL.

For the CDR3, the DNA is TGTGCCAGCAGCCCCCGCCCCGGCAGGGGAGAAGAGACCCAGTACTTC. Its translation is CASSPRPGRGEETQYF. The V call is TRBV11-1, the J call TRBJ2-5, with a tentative D call TRBD1 (6 bases). Between the trimmed V and J ends, which lost 5 bases and 3 bases, there was a span of 19 bases. The CDR3 consists of 16 residues. Germline CDR1 SGHAT, CDR2 FQDESV (reference sequence).

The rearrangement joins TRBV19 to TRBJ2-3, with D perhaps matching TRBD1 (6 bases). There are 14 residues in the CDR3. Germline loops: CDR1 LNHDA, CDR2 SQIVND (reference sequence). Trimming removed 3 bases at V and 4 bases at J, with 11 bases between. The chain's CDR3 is CASSITGYADTQYF. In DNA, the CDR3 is TGTGCCAGTAGTATTACAGGGTACGCAGATACGCAGTATTTT.

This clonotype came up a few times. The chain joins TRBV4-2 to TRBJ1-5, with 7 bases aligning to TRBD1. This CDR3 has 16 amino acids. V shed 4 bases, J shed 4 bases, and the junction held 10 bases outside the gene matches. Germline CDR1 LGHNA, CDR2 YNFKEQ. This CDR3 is CASSPLTGRPNQPQHF. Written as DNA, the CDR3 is TGTGCCAGCAGCCCGCTGACAGGGCGGCCTAATCAGCCCCAGCATTTT.

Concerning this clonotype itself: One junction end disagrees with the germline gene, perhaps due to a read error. In nucleotides, the CDR3 is TGTGCCAGCACCGGGACTACCTCCTACAATGAGCGGTTCTTC. Translating gives CASTGTTSYNERFF. The V and J genes are TRBV7-9 and TRBJ2-1; 7 bases fit TRBD2. Germline V gene sequence: CDR1 SEHNR, CDR2 FQNEAQ (reference sequence). The CDR3 has 14 amino acids.